Listed below are T cell receptor beta chains from one sample, sequenced in a study of cytomegalovirus exposure and HLA in healthy donors. Clones were read by immunoSEQ multiplex PCR, and TCRdb kept only the in-frame ones, dropping some. The table records approximately 100,000 clones, 84% of them present only once. What was sequenced was PBMCs. These receptor sequences come from a woman between 18 and 29 years old in good health and CMV-seronegative. Both conserved end residues are part of each CDR3. A D gene is named only where the DNA matches it firmly. The size of a clone is reported for some rows only, either as once, few or many, or as a class for expanded clones.

J: TRBJ1-2
V: TRBV4-1
size: NA
D: TRBD1
DNA: TGCGCCAGCAGCCACCAGGGACAGGGGGGGTATGGCTACACCTTC
CDR3: CASSHQGQGGYGYTF

J: TRBJ2-7
V: TRBV18
size: NA
D: TRBD2
DNA: TGTGCCAGCTCACCGGGACTAGATGGTGACGAGCAGTACTTC
CDR3: CASSPGLDGDEQYF

J: TRBJ1-2
V: TRBV4-1
size: few
D: TRBD1
DNA: TGCGCCAGCAGCCGTAGGACAGGGAATTCTTATGGCTACACCTTC
CDR3: CASSRRTGNSYGYTF

J: TRBJ2-1
V: TRBV4-3
size: NA
D: NA
DNA: TGCGCCAGCAGCCCTATGGTTGCTTTAAGCTCCTACAATGAGCAGTTCTTC
CDR3: CASSPMVALSSYNEQFF

J: TRBJ1-1
V: TRBV5-1
size: NA
D: NA
DNA: TGCGCCAGCAGCCCCGCGCGCGGGGTGAATACTGAAGCTTTCTTT
CDR3: CASSPARGVNTEAFF

J: TRBJ1-2
V: TRBV5-8
size: NA
D: NA
DNA: TGTGCCAGCACCTCACAGGCTTTCGGCTACACCTTC
CDR3: CASTSQAFGYTF

J: TRBJ2-2
V: TRBV5-1
size: NA
D: NA
DNA: TGCGCCAGCAGCTTCCGGTCAGCTAGCGCGAACACCGGGGAGCTGTTTTTT
CDR3: CASSFRSASANTGELFF

J: TRBJ2-3
V: TRBV7-2
size: few
D: TRBD2
DNA: TGTGCCAGCAGCTTAGGACTAGCTCCAGATACGCAGTATTTT
CDR3: CASSLGLAPDTQYF

J: TRBJ1-2
V: TRBV30
size: NA
D: TRBD1
DNA: TGTGCCTGGATGGGACAGCCAAACTATGGCTACACCTTC
CDR3: CAWMGQPNYGYTF

J: TRBJ2-7
V: TRBV6-6
size: few
D: NA
DNA: TGTGCCAGCAGAACCACCCCTACCGGACACTACGAGCAGTACTTC
CDR3: CASRTTPTGHYEQYF

J: TRBJ1-1
V: TRBV6-4
size: NA
D: NA
DNA: TGTGCCAGCGTGGGATCGGGGATGAACACTGAAGCTTTCTTT
CDR3: CASVGSGMNTEAFF

J: TRBJ1-1
V: TRBV6-1
size: once
D: NA
DNA: TGTGCCAGCAGACCTGGGACAACGAACACTGAAGCTTTCTTT
CDR3: CASRPGTTNTEAFF

J: TRBJ1-1
V: TRBV25-1
size: few
D: NA
DNA: TGTGCCAGCATGGGGGCGATCGGCACTGAAGCTTTCTTT
CDR3: CASMGAIGTEAFF

J: TRBJ2-5
V: TRBV7-8
size: NA
D: TRBD2
DNA: TGTGCCAGCAGCTTAAACTCGCGGGGGGAAGAGACCCAGTACTTC
CDR3: CASSLNSRGEETQYF

J: TRBJ2-3
V: TRBV7-2
size: NA
D: TRBD2
DNA: TGTGCCAGCAGGCCAGCCGGGACTAGGAGCACAGATACGCAGTATTTT
CDR3: CASRPAGTRSTDTQYF

J: TRBJ1-6
V: TRBV9
size: NA
D: TRBD1
DNA: TGTGCCAGCTCCGGGACAGGGGATTCACCCCTCCACTTT
CDR3: CASSGTGDSPLHF

J: TRBJ2-7
V: TRBV2
size: NA
D: TRBD1
DNA: TGTGCCAGCAGTCATGACAGGGTAAGGCTCCACGAGCAGTACTTC
CDR3: CASSHDRVRLHEQYF

J: TRBJ2-1
V: TRBV7-2
size: NA
D: TRBD2
DNA: TGTGCCAGCAGCTTGATGACTAGCGGGAGATTTGGGGTCTACAATGAGCAGTTCTTC
CDR3: CASSLMTSGRFGVYNEQFF

J: TRBJ1-2
V: TRBV13
size: NA
D: NA
DNA: TGTGCCAGCAGCTTAGGGGACAGCTTTCATGGCTACACCTTC
CDR3: CASSLGDSFHGYTF

J: TRBJ2-1
V: TRBV4-3
size: NA
D: TRBD1
DNA: TGCGCCAGCAGCCAAGGTGGACAGGGGAGGATTAATGAGCAGTTCTTC
CDR3: CASSQGGQGRINEQFF

J: TRBJ1-5
V: TRBV4-1
size: NA
D: TRBD1
DNA: TGCGCCAGCAGCCAATACACAGGGGATAGCAATCAGCCCCAGCATTTT
CDR3: CASSQYTGDSNQPQHF

J: TRBJ1-5
V: TRBV9
size: NA
D: NA
DNA: TGTGCCAGCAGCGTAGATCTAGGGGGGGGGCCCCAGCATTTT
CDR3: CASSVDLGGGPQHF

J: TRBJ1-2
V: TRBV28
size: NA
D: NA
DNA: TGTGCCAGCTCGGAGGGCAGGATAGAGGGCTACACCTTC
CDR3: CASSEGRIEGYTF